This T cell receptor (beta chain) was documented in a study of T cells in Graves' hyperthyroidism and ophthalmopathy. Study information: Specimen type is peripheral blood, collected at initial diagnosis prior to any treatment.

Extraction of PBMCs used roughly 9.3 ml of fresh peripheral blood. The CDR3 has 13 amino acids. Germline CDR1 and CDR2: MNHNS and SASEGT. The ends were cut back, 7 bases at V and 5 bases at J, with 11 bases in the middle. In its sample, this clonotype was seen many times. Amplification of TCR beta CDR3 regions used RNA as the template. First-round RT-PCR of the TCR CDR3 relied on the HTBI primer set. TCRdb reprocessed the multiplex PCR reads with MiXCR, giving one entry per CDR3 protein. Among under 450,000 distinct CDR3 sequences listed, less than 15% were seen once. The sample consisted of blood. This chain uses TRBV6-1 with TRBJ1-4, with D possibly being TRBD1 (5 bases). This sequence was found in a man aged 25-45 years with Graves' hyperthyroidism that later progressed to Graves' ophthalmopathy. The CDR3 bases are TGTGCCAGCACCCGAGCAGGGAATGAAAAACTGTTTTTT. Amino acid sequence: CASTRAGNEKLFF.